One sample yielded the 9 T cell receptor beta chains listed below, sequenced in a study of T cell repertoires in cytomegalovirus infection. No antigens are known for them. TCRdb used MiXCR to reprocess the reads, holding one entry per CDR3 protein. The sample carries approximately 990,000 distinct CDR3 sequences, less than 40% recorded once. Sequencing used cultured CD8+ T cells from PBMCs, obtained from culture after CMV antigen stimulation. The receptors originated from a human donor in good health (CMV status not recorded). Some clones in this sample may be carry-over from other donors' samples.

The V call is TRBV19, the J call TRBJ2-1, with 8 positions matching TRBD1. J gave up 10 bases and V 1 base, and 9 bases lay outside the gene matches. CDR3 size: 15 residues. Germline V CDR1 and CDR2: LNHDA, SQIVND (reference sequence). The CDR3 coding sequence is TGTGCCAGTAGTATAGCGGGACAGGCGCCTGGGGAGCAGTTCTTC. As protein: CASSIAGQAPGEQFF.

The chain combines TRBV15 with TRBJ1-1, with D unclear. V was cut by 0 bases and J by 7 bases, with 9 bases left in between. Germline CDR1 reads LNHNV; CDR2 reads YYDKDF (reference sequence). The CDR3 is 13 residues long. This CDR3 reads CATSREGDIEAFF. Written as DNA, the CDR3 is TGTGCCACCAGCAGAGAGGGAGATATTGAAGCTTTCTTT.

The chain links TRBV5-8 to TRBJ1-2; TRBD1 agrees at 9 bases. V was pared by 4 bases and J by 4 bases, with 11 bases of the junction left unmatched. The CDR3 consists of 16 residues. Germline CDR1 SGHTS, CDR2 YDEGEE. CDR3 nucleotide sequence: TGTGCCAGCAGCGTCCGGGACAGGGAAATTCGCTATGGCTACACCTTC. The encoded protein is CASSVRDREIRYGYTF. The whole variable domain, filled in from reference TRBV5-8 and TRBJ1-2, reads EAGVTQSPTHLIKTRGQQATLRCSPISGHTSVYWYQQALGLGLQFLLWYDEGEERNRGNFPPRFSGRQFPNYSSELNVNALELEDSALYLCASSVRDREIRYGYTFGSGTRLTVV.

About this clonotype: In this CDR3 the conserved last residue, phenylalanine or tryptophan, is missing, so a read error is likely. This chain joins TRBV6-6 and TRBJ2-7; 9 bases agree with TRBD1. Germline CDR1 reads MNHNY; CDR2 reads SVGAGI (reference sequence). The junction had 7 bases not matched to a gene; V was cut back by 7 bases and J by 3 bases. This CDR3 comprises 14 residues. The CDR3 nucleotides are TGTGCCAGCACCCCCGGGACAGGGCTCTACGAGCAGTACCTC. Translation gives CASTPGTGLYEQYL.

The V gene is TRBV28, the J gene TRBJ2-5, with TRBD1 as a possible D gene (5 bases). The CDR3 extends over 15 amino acids. V lost 6 bases and J lost 4, with 18 bases in between. The germline CDR1 and CDR2 sequences are MDHEN and SYDVKM. DNA for the CDR3: TGTGCCAGCAGGATCGATCCCGGCACAGGAGAGACCCAGTACTTC. Translated, it gives CASRIDPGTGETQYF.

The V gene is TRBV27, the J gene TRBJ2-2; 10 nucleotides match TRBD2. There are 18 residues in the CDR3. J lost 0 bases, V lost 2 bases, and 6 bases had no gene match. Germline V CDR1 and CDR2: MNHEY, SMNVEV (reference sequence). CDR3 region: CASSLASSGGANTGELFF. The CDR3 DNA reads as TGTGCCAGCAGTTTAGCTTCTAGCGGGGGAGCGAACACCGGGGAGCTGTTTTTT.

A few counts support this clonotype. The rearrangement joins TRBV7-9 to TRBJ2-3; D gene unclear. The CDR3 extends over 17 amino acids. Per the germline V gene, CDR1 is SEHNR and CDR2 is FQNEAQ (reference sequence). Trimming took off 1 base at V and 6 bases at J, with 20 bases between the two ends. CDR3 coding DNA: TGTGCCAGCAGCTTAGGAATTGGGGTCCCGAGTAGGGATACGCAGTATTTT. This encodes CASSLGIGVPSRDTQYF.

The chain links TRBV15 to TRBJ2-1; D is perhaps TRBD1 or TRBD2 (5 bases each). V was cut by 1 base and J by 1 base, with 14 bases left in between. The germline V gene encodes CDR1 LNHNV and CDR2 YYDKDF (reference sequence). CDR3 length: 17 amino acids. CDR3 region: CATSRGGAGLSYNEQFF. CDR3 in DNA: TGTGCCACCAGCAGAGGAGGGGCAGGGCTATCCTACAATGAGCAGTTCTTC.

This clonotype was counted ten times or more. In DNA, the CDR3 is TGTGCCAGCAGCCCATACCAAGGGTGGCCCAAAAACATTCAGTACTTC. Translating gives CASSPYQGWPKNIQYF. J is TRBJ2-4 and V is TRBV7-2; D remains ambiguous. V lost 5 bases and J 2 bases, leaving 16 bases between the germline ends. This CDR3 has 16 residues. Germline V CDR1 and CDR2: SGHTA, FQGNSA.